The text below deals with one T cell receptor (beta chain). Its antigen is not known. The sample belongs to a study of blood T cells in healthy people across ages. Overall study findings and caveats: More naive CD4+ cells and higher diversity marked long-lived donors relative to aged donors.

The draw of peripheral blood yielded roughly 10 milliliters from each donor. Isolation of PBMCs gave at least 6.5 million cells per sample. Germline V gives CDR1 LGHNA, CDR2 YNFKEQ. This CDR3 is built from 16 residues. Losses at the gene ends were 0 bases for V and 1 base for J; bases not matched to a gene: 3. For the second PCR, which ran for about 6 to 11 cycles, a sample-barcoded 5' primer and a J-beta primer mix were used. Every individual sample yielded 2.5 million or more paired-end reads (each containing CDR3). MiXCR, run by TCRdb on the 5' RACE reads, gives a single entry per CDR3 protein. The sample yields hundreds of thousands of distinct CDR3 sequences, 45% to 65% seen once.

Input material: blood. The chain combines TRBV4-2 with TRBJ2-3, with TRBD2 matching over 8 bases. The origin of this receptor is a man in his 60s in good health. The CDR3 is CASSQELADRTDTQYF. In nucleotides, the CDR3 is TGTGCCAGCAGCCAAGAACTAGCGGACCGCACAGATACGCAGTATTTT.